These T cell receptor beta chains were read from a single sample in a study of T cells after yellow fever vaccination. MiXCR, run by TCRdb on the 5' RACE reads, gives a single entry per CDR3 protein. The sample lists 400,000 or so distinct CDR3 sequences, 6% to 8% seen once, with about 15% in the top ten. The sequences come from PBMCs, collected 5 days after the yellow fever booster vaccination. These receptors all come from a man in his thirties or forties who received the YFV17D yellow fever vaccine. The CDR3 runs from the conserved cysteine through the conserved F or W. The D gene is left open where the match is weak. Clone size, where shown, is once, few, many, or a class for clones that have expanded.

.	TRBJ2-2	TRBD2	TRBV7-9	TGTGCCAGCAGCTTTACTAGCGGAGGCGCGAACACCGGGGAGCTGTTTTTT	CASSFTSGGANTGELFF
.	TRBJ2-3	.	TRBV5-1	TGCTCCAGCAGCCCTAACCCCCGGGGCGGGGATACGCAGTATTTT	CSSSPNPRGGDTQYF
many	TRBJ2-3	TRBD2	TRBV29-1	TGCAGCGTTGACGCGAGCGGGATAGATACGCAGTATTTT	CSVDASGIDTQYF
.	TRBJ2-5	TRBD1	TRBV15	TGTGCCACCAGCAGAGCATCTCTAGACAGGGCGGGAGAGACCCAGTACTTC	CATSRASLDRAGETQYF
.	TRBJ2-1	.	TRBV3-1	TGTGCCAGCAGCGGGGGCGGGAGCTCCAATGAGCAGTTCTTC	CASSGGGSSNEQFF
many	TRBJ1-1	.	TRBV14	TGTGCCAGCAGCCAACAGACAGCCAACACTGAAGCTTTCTTT	CASSQQTANTEAFF
.	TRBJ2-1	TRBD1	TRBV20-1	TGCAGTGCTAGAGATCACGGACAGGGGTATGGGAATGAGCAGTTCTTC	CSARDHGQGYGNEQFF
.	TRBJ2-5	.	TRBV4-3	TGCGCCAGCAGCCAAGTGGTGGGACCAGAGACCCAGTACTTC	CASSQVVGPETQYF
few	TRBJ2-1	TRBD2	TRBV6-2/TRBV6-3	TGTGCCAGCCTAGGTCTAGCGGGAGGGAGTAATGAGCAGTTCTTC	CASLGLAGGSNEQFF
.	TRBJ2-7	.	TRBV10-3	TGTGCCATCAGGGGGGCAGGAGGGTGGAACGAGCAGTACTTC	CAIRGAGGWNEQYF
many	TRBJ2-1	TRBD2	TRBV7-2	TGTGCCAGCAGCTCTCTAGCGGGAGGAGGGGGATACAATGAGCAGTTCTTC	CASSSLAGGGGYNEQFF
few	TRBJ1-6	.	TRBV7-2	TGTGCCAGCAGCCGACAGGTGGATTCACCCCTCCACTTT	CASSRQVDSPLHF
once	TRBJ2-7	.	TRBV4-2	TGTGCCAGCAGCCAAGGGCTAACCCCCAACGAGCAGTACTTC	CASSQGLTPNEQYF
few	TRBJ1-2	TRBD1	TRBV5-4	TGTGCCAGCAGCGCCTGGACAGGGGATGGCTACACCTTC	CASSAWTGDGYTF
.	TRBJ2-3	TRBD2	TRBV24-1	TGTGCCACCAGTGATCAGCGGGGAAGCACAGATACGCAGTATTTT	CATSDQRGSTDTQYF
many	TRBJ2-7	.	TRBV6-1	TGTGCCAGCAGTGGGTCGGCCGAGCAGTACTTC	CASSGSAEQYF
few	TRBJ1-5	TRBD1	TRBV30	TGTGCCTGGAGAGGACAGGTTGGTCAGCCCCAGCATTTT	CAWRGQVGQPQHF
few	TRBJ2-7	.	TRBV29-1	TGCAGCGTTGCCCGACAGGCTGATTACGAGCAGTACTTC	CSVARQADYEQYF
many	TRBJ2-7	.	TRBV4-3	TGCGCCAGCAGCCAAGGCCCCGCACTTGTCAACGAGCAGTACTTC	CASSQGPALVNEQYF
few	TRBJ2-3	TRBD1	TRBV7-6	TGTGCCAGCAGCTTTGGCCGGACAGGGCGACAAGATACGCAGTATTTT	CASSFGRTGRQDTQYF
many	TRBJ2-2	TRBD1	TRBV4-3	TGCGCCAGCAGACAAGGGACAGCGAACACCGGGGAGCTGTTTTTT	CASRQGTANTGELFF